What follows are 9 T cell receptor beta chains derived from one specimen sequenced in a study of human T cells and chemical hapten exposure (dated by TCRdb to about 2021). The library was obtained by RACE. The run used a NextSeq 500. TCRdb reprocessing: public reads trimmed at Q25 with fastp, clones called with MiXCR, in-frame beta chains kept. Each entry is one CDR3 protein sequence, shown with its most common DNA and genes. The sample table lists roughly 50,000 distinct CDR3 sequences, around 10% of them with a count of one. Together, the top ten hold 1.5% to 2% of the sample. In the paper's terms, the time point label means: patch test 1, 2 weeks after DPC sensitization. The sample's treatment or condition label, decoded: therapeutic diphenylcyclopropenone sensitization with weekly scalp DPC. Total RNA was extracted from unfractionated whole blood that had been collected in Tempus Blood RNA tubes.

The sequencing used whole blood, collected in connection with sensitization to the hapten diphenylcyclopropenone (DPC). The receptors here all came from a middle-aged woman with alopecia areata. Some clones in this sample may be carry-over from other donors' samples.

This clonotype occurred a few times. V and J are TRBV5-1 and TRBJ2-5, with TRBD2 matching 7 bases. This CDR3 region has 17 residues. Germline-derived CDR1 and CDR2 are SGHRS and YFSETQ. V shed 0 bases, J shed 1 base, and the junction held 9 bases outside the gene matches. The CDR3 DNA follows: TGCGCCAGCAGCTTGGCCGGGAAGCGGGGCCCCCAAGAGACCCAGTACTTC. It is translated as CASSLAGKRGPQETQYF.

This clonotype was observed at least ten times. The chain is built from TRBV7-2 and TRBJ2-1, with D hard to call. V gave up 3 bases and J gave up 4 bases, with 4 bases separating them. Germline CDR1 is SGHTA and CDR2 is FQGNSA. The CDR3 length is 12 residues. The CDR3 protein is CASSFQYNEQFF. The CDR3 DNA sequence: TGTGCCAGCAGCTTCCAGTACAATGAGCAGTTCTTC. Full variable domain (outside the CDR3, taken from reference TRBV7-2 and TRBJ2-1): GAGVSQSPSNKVTEKGKDVELRCDPISGHTALYWYRQSLGQGLEFLIYFQGNSAPDKSGLPSDRFSAERTGGSVSTLTIQRTQQEDSAVYLCASSFQYNEQFFGPGTRLTVL.

At least ten counts were recorded for this clonotype. V gene TRBV7-6 combines with J gene TRBJ1-3, with D uncertain. Germline CDR1 is SGHVS and CDR2 is FNYEAQ. The CDR3 length is 16 residues. Trimming removed 5 bases from V and 4 bases from J, with 18 bases in between. CDR3 bases: TGTGCCAGCAGCCAAGGATTAATACCCGGAGGAAACACCATATATTTT. Encoded protein: CASSQGLIPGGNTIYF.

This sequence joins TRBV10-3 and TRBJ2-3; TRBD2 matches 14 bases. The CDR3 contains 20 residues. The V segment lost 4 bases and the J segment 1 base; nucleotides outside the gene matches: 13. CDR1 is ENHRY, CDR2 SYGVKD, per germline. CDR3 coding DNA: TGTGCCATCAGTGCCTCACTGGGACTAGCGGGAGAAAGGGGCACAGATACGCAGTATTTT. Translating it yields CAISASLGLAGERGTDTQYF.

The rearrangement links TRBV6-1 to TRBJ1-5; TRBD1 matches 7 bases. CDR1 and CDR2 (germline): MNHNS, SASEGT. V dropped 4 bases and J dropped 11; count of bases not matched to a gene: 8. The CDR3 is 13 residues long. In DNA, the CDR3 is TGTGCCAGCAGTGGCAGGGGGGAGGTAACCCAGCATTTT. It encodes CASSGRGEVTQHF.

Many counts were recorded for this clonotype. V is TRBV4-3 and J is TRBJ1-6; D gene unclear. This CDR3 has 16 amino acids. Germline CDR1 reads LGHNA; CDR2 reads YSLEER. V was trimmed by 3 bases and J by 5 bases, leaving 14 bases between them. The CDR3 coding sequence is TGCGCCAGCAGCCAGAACCTTGAGGGAGATAATTCACCCCTCCACTTT. Translation: CASSQNLEGDNSPLHF.

This clonotype came up a few times. V and J are TRBV6-1 and TRBJ2-1; D may be TRBD1 (6 bases). Germline lookup yields CDR1 MNHNS and CDR2 SASEGT. The CDR3 extends over 16 amino acids. The V end lost 6 bases, the J end lost 3 bases, and 18 bases lay between the germline ends. CDR3 amino acids: CASSEARTADYNEQFF. CDR3 bases: TGTGCCAGCAGCGAGGCCCGGACAGCAGACTACAATGAGCAGTTCTTC.

The table lists this clonotype with many counts. V gene TRBV12-3 or TRBV12-4 combines with J gene TRBJ2-1; 7 bases are a match to TRBD1. The CDR3 totals 15 residues. Germline trimming cut 6 bases from V and 5 bases from J; bases unmatched to any gene: 10. The CDR3: CASSPGQRINNEQFF. The DNA for the CDR3 is TGTGCCAGCAGCCCGGGACAGAGAATTAACAATGAGCAGTTCTTC.

This clonotype has just a few counts. The CDR3 reads CASSSRLDPTARGTDTQYF. CDR3 nucleotide sequence: TGTGCCAGCAGCTCCCGTCTTGACCCGACAGCGAGGGGCACAGATACGCAGTATTTT. The chain links TRBV7-9 to TRBJ2-3; D might be TRBD1 or TRBD2, each matching 5 bases. CDR1 and CDR2 (germline): SEHNR, FQNEAQ (reference sequence). This CDR3 spans 19 amino acids. V was pared by 4 bases and J by 1 base, with 24 bases between. Drawing the rest from reference TRBV7-9 and TRBJ2-3, the complete variable domain is DTGVSQNPRHKITKRGQNVTFRCDPISEHNRLYWYRQTLGQGPEFLTYFQNEAQLEKSRLLSDRFSAERPKGSFSTLEIQRTEQGDSAMYLCASSSRLDPTARGTDTQYFGPGTRLTVL.